Below, 16 T cell receptor beta chains from the same sample are listed, as sequenced in a study of control samples from healthy donors and cancer patients. Sequencing was performed with immunoSEQ multiplex PCR; in TCRdb, only in-frame clones are kept and a portion is missing. In the table there are some 140,000 clones, about 85% of which are singletons. Sequencing was done on a sample of blood. The receptors stem from a woman in her twenties or thirties in good health.

The J gene is TRBJ1-1, the V gene TRBV1. TRBV1 is reported as a pseudogene. The CDR3 is 14 residues long. The CDR3 coding sequence is TGCACCAGCAGCCACTGCCCGGGGCCCACTGAAGCTTTCTTT. It codes for CTSSHCPGPTEAFF.

The CDR3 loop is CASSYSIGQATTEAFF. The CDR3 bases are TGTGCCAGCAGTTACTCGATCGGACAGGCCACCACTGAAGCTTTCTTT. V usage is TRBV6-5 and J usage is TRBJ1-1, with 7 bases lining up with TRBD1. V gave up 0 bases and J gave up 4 bases; unmatched junction bases: 8. Germline V CDR1 and CDR2: MNHEY, SVGAGI. CDR3 length equals 16 residues.

The chain recombines TRBV5-5 with TRBJ1-1; maybe TRBD1 (5 bases). This CDR3 comprises 16 residues. Trimming shortened V by 4 bases and J by 9 bases, and 25 bases separated the two germline ends. Germline V gene lookup returns CDR1 SGHKS and CDR2 YYEKEE (reference sequence). CDR3 in amino acids: CASSTAPVGGKRQAFF. The CDR3 region has the DNA TGTGCCAGCAGCACCGCTCCCGTTGGGGGGAAACGCCAAGCTTTCTTT.

This rearrangement joins TRBV3-1 (or the pseudogene TRBV3-2) to TRBJ2-1; D gene uncertain. Germline loops: CDR1 LGHDT, CDR2 YNNKEL (reference sequence). With 4 bases removed from V and 2 bases from J, the gap between germline ends came to 12 bases. The CDR3 length is 15 residues. The CDR3 here is CASSLLTPAYNEQFF. The CDR3 DNA sequence: TGTGCCAGCAGCCTACTGACCCCCGCCTACAATGAGCAGTTCTTC.

This chain connects TRBV6-1 to TRBJ2-7; 9 bases align to TRBD1. The CDR3 is made up of 17 amino acids. From germline, CDR1 is MNHNS and CDR2 SASEGT. Unmatched junction bases numbered 11, after V lost 0 bases and J lost 5 bases. CDR3 loop: CASSEAPPGQGDDEQYF. Here the CDR3 DNA reads TGTGCCAGCAGTGAAGCCCCACCGGGACAGGGTGACGACGAGCAGTACTTC.

The rearrangement joins TRBV5-1 to TRBJ1-2, with D possibly matching TRBD1 (6 bases). The CDR3 extends over 15 amino acids. The germline V gene has CDR1 SGHRS and CDR2 YFSETQ. With 0 bases removed from V and 4 bases from J, the gap between germline ends came to 13 bases. The CDR3 nucleotides read TGCGCCAGCAGCTTGGCGGTAACAGGGATCTATGGCTACACCTTC. Translated: CASSLAVTGIYGYTF.

V is TRBV5-6 and J is TRBJ2-5; TRBD1 agrees at 8 bases. V lost 4 bases to trimming and J lost 4 bases; unmatched junction nucleotides: 3. The germline V gene encodes CDR1 SGHDT and CDR2 YYEEEE. This CDR3 contains 13 residues. In nucleotides, the CDR3 is TGTGCCAGCAGCGCAGGGGGCCTAGAGACCCAGTACTTC. Protein product: CASSAGGLETQYF. Combining the CDR3 with reference TRBV5-6 and TRBJ2-5 gives the whole variable domain DAGVTQSPTHLIKTRGQQVTLRCSPKSGHDTVSWYQQALGQGPQFIFQYYEEEERQRGNFPDRFSGHQFPNYSSELNVNALLLGDSALYLCASSAGGLETQYFGPGTRLLVL.

The chain employs TRBV5-4 and TRBJ2-6, with D possibly TRBD1 on 6 matching bases. CDR1 SGHNT and CDR2 YYREEE come from the germline V gene (reference sequence). The CDR3 is 18 amino acids. Between the trimmed V and J ends, which lost 1 base and 1 base, there was a span of 15 bases. As DNA, the CDR3 is TGTGCCAGCAGCTTGTCGTTGACAGGTAATTCTGGGGCCAACGTCCTGACTTTC. The encoded protein is CASSLSLTGNSGANVLTF.

The chain joins TRBV29-1 to TRBJ1-4; D uncertain. The CDR3 is made up of 14 amino acids. Looked up from germline, CDR1 is SQVTM and CDR2 is ANQGSEA. V lost 2 bases and J lost 8, with 15 bases in between. The CDR3 nucleotides are TGCAGCGTTGAATTTGCAGAGGTTAAGGAAAAACTGTTTTTT. Amino acid sequence: CSVEFAEVKEKLFF.

The chain has TRBV5-4 and TRBJ1-4; 7 bases are a match to TRBD1. Germline V CDR1 and CDR2: SGHNT, YYREEE (reference sequence). The CDR3 totals 14 residues. With V trimmed by 4 bases and J by 6 bases, 6 bases remained unmatched. The CDR3, as DNA: TGTGCCAGCAGCCTCCAGGGGGTGGATGAAAAACTGTTTTTT. Its translation: CASSLQGVDEKLFF.

The rearrangement joins TRBV5-1 to TRBJ1-1; the D is unclear. CDR1 and CDR2 from the germline V gene are SGHRS and YFSETQ. CDR3 length equals 12 residues. The V gene lost 5 bases and the J gene lost 8 bases, with 13 bases spanning the gap. For the CDR3, the DNA is TGCGCCAGCAGTAGTGGCGGCAGGGAAGCTTTCTTT. It codes for CASSSGGREAFF.

This clone has a single count. The chain has TRBV11-2 and TRBJ2-2, with TRBD2 matching 8 bases. The CDR3 loop spans 15 amino acids. V lost 6 bases and J lost 2; bases outside the gene matches: 5. Per the germline V gene, CDR1 is SGHAT and CDR2 is FQNNGV. This CDR3 reads CASSSLAANTGELFF. The CDR3 nucleotides read TGTGCCAGCAGTTCACTAGCGGCAAACACCGGGGAGCTGTTTTTT.

The chain couples TRBV2 to TRBJ2-2; either TRBD1 or TRBD2 may supply D (5 bases each). Trimming left V 3 bases short and J 5 bases short, with 13 bases between. Germline V CDR1 and CDR2: SNHLY, FYNNEI. CDR3 length equals 15 residues. CDR3 sequence reads: CASSEGPTGTGELFF. As DNA, the CDR3 is TGTGCCAGCAGTGAGGGGCCCACGGGGACCGGGGAGCTGTTTTTT.

J is TRBJ2-1 and V is TRBV24-1; weak D call: TRBD2 (5 bases). The CDR3 runs 17 residues. Germline V gives CDR1 KGHDR, CDR2 SFDVKD. The ends were cut back, 9 bases at V and 1 base at J, with 21 bases in the middle. This CDR3 reads CATRLAGRYGSYNEQFF. The CDR3, as DNA: TGTGCCACCCGTCTAGCCGGCCGATATGGGTCCTACAATGAGCAGTTCTTC.

This clone was detected a few times. The CDR3: CASSLWATSPGGSGANVLTF. As DNA, the CDR3 is TGTGCCAGCAGCTTGTGGGCGACAAGTCCCGGGGGCTCTGGGGCCAACGTCCTGACTTTC. The genes are TRBV5-5 and TRBJ2-6, with a tentative D call TRBD2 (6 bases). The CDR3 extends over 20 amino acids. In germline, CDR1 is SGHKS, CDR2 YYEKEE (reference sequence). V was cut by 1 base and J by 0 bases, with 20 bases left in between.

The V call is TRBV28, the J call TRBJ1-2; no clear D gene. The CDR3 extends over 13 amino acids. The germline V and J ends were trimmed by 4 bases and 2 bases, with 8 bases remaining between them. Germline CDR1 and CDR2: MDHEN and SYDVKM. The CDR3 is CASSSDTNYGYTF. The CDR3 DNA reads TGTGCCAGCAGTTCAGACACCAACTATGGCTACACCTTC.